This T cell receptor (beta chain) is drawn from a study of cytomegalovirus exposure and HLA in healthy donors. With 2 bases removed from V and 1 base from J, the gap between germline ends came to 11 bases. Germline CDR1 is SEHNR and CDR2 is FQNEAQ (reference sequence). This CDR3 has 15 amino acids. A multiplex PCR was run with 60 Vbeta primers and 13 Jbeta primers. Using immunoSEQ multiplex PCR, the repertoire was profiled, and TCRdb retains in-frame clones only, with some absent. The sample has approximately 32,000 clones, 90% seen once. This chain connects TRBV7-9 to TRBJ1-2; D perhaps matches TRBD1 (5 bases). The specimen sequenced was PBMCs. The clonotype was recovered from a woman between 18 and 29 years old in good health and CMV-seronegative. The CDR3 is CASSLNLQVNYGYTF. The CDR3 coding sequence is TGTGCCAGCAGCTTAAACTTACAGGTTAACTATGGCTACACCTTC. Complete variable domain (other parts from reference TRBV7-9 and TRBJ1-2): DTGVSQNPRHKITKRGQNVTFRCDPISEHNRLYWYRQTLGQGPEFLTYFQNEAQLEKSRLLSDRFSAERPKGSFSTLEIQRTEQGDSAMYLCASSLNLQVNYGYTFGSGTRLTVV.